A single sample gave rise to the 24 T cell receptor beta chains below, sequenced in a study of beta chain features in type 1 diabetes. Expressed TCRB transcripts got sequenced, as all isolated RNA was reverse transcribed. The table came from immunoSEQ multiplex PCR; TCRdb's copy has only in-frame clones and leaves some out. The sample lists about 900,000 clones; roughly 16% were seen once. The sample comprised naive CD4+ T cells from blood. The receptors shown here come from a woman aged 18 to 35 in good health.

The chain employs TRBV28 and TRBJ2-7; 7 bases are shared with TRBD1. The CDR3 has 15 amino acids. With V trimmed by 6 bases and J by 2 bases, 10 bases remained unmatched. Germline V gene data show CDR1 as MDHEN and CDR2 as SYDVKM. CDR3 residues: CASSSPGTATYEQYF. The CDR3, as DNA: TGTGCCAGCAGCTCTCCCGGGACAGCCACCTACGAGCAGTACTTC.

The DNA for the CDR3 is TGTGCCACCAGCAGAGCCCCGGGACAGGGCGGAGAGACCCAGTACTTC. Its protein product is CATSRAPGQGGETQYF. The V gene is TRBV15, the J gene TRBJ2-5; 9 positions match TRBD1. The ends lost 1 base at V and 4 bases at J; junction bases unmatched: 7. This CDR3 has 16 residues. The V gene's germline CDR1 is LNHNV and CDR2 YYDKDF (reference sequence).

This clone was observed a few times. The sample has other DNA sequences that encode this CDR3 too. The rearrangement uses TRBV7-2 and TRBJ2-6; D is unresolved. Trimming removed 2 bases at V and 0 bases at J, with 2 bases between. Germline assignment: CDR1 SGHTA and CDR2 FQGNSA. The CDR3 loop spans 14 amino acids. The CDR3 here is CASSLSSGANVLTF. DNA for the CDR3: TGTGCCAGCAGCTTAAGCTCTGGGGCCAACGTCCTGACTTTC.

This clone turned up a few times. The chain uses TRBV7-2 and TRBJ2-5; TRBD2 might be the D (6 bases). CDR3 size: 14 residues. From germline, CDR1 is SGHTA and CDR2 FQGNSA. Trimming pared 3 bases from V and 4 bases from J, leaving 12 bases between. CDR3 in DNA: TGTGCCAGCAGCTTGGCGGGGATTAGAGAGACCCAGTACTTC. Protein sequence: CASSLAGIRETQYF. Based on the CDR3 plus reference TRBV7-2 and TRBJ2-5, the full variable domain is GAGVSQSPSNKVTEKGKDVELRCDPISGHTALYWYRQSLGQGLEFLIYFQGNSAPDKSGLPSDRFSAERTGGSVSTLTIQRTQQEDSAVYLCASSLAGIRETQYFGPGTRLLVL.

This clone was counted a few times. The genes are TRBV7-9 and TRBJ2-7; 10 bases are shared with TRBD1. Germline trimming cut 0 bases from V and 5 bases from J; bases unmatched to any gene: 4. Germline CDR1 SEHNR, CDR2 FQNEAQ (reference sequence). The CDR3 has 15 amino acids. The CDR3: CASSLAGTGDHEQYF. The CDR3 nucleotides read TGTGCCAGCAGCTTAGCAGGGACAGGGGATCACGAGCAGTACTTC. Using reference TRBV7-9 and TRBJ2-7 for the parts outside the CDR3, the full variable domain is DTGVSQNPRHKITKRGQNVTFRCDPISEHNRLYWYRQTLGQGPEFLTYFQNEAQLEKSRLLSDRFSAERPKGSFSTLEIQRTEQGDSAMYLCASSLAGTGDHEQYFGPGTRLTVT.

The chain recombines TRBV25-1 with TRBJ2-3, with 7 bases lining up with TRBD1. The CDR3 has 15 residues. The J segment lost 2 bases and the V segment lost 5 bases, leaving 7 bases of the junction unmatched. The germline gives CDR1 MGHDK, CDR2 SYGVNS. This CDR3 is CASSMGQQYTDTQYF. In DNA form, the CDR3 reads TGTGCCAGCAGTATGGGACAGCAATACACAGATACGCAGTATTTT.

This clone was counted between two and nine times. V gene TRBV9 combines with J gene TRBJ2-1; D not certain. CDR1 is SGDLS and CDR2 is YYNGEE in the germline V gene. The length of the CDR3 is 15 residues. V shed 0 bases and J shed 0 bases, with 7 bases lying between them. CDR3 loop: CASSVETVSYNEQFF. CDR3 coding DNA: TGTGCCAGCAGCGTAGAAACAGTCTCCTACAATGAGCAGTTCTTC.

The rearrangement uses TRBV10-3 and TRBJ2-2; TRBD1 aligns across 7 bases. This CDR3 is built from 14 residues. After removal of 0 bases from V and 6 bases from J, the junction contained 1 base not matched to a gene. Germline V gives CDR1 ENHRY, CDR2 SYGVKD. The CDR3 DNA sequence: TGTGCCATCAGTGAGTCCCAGGGGGCCGGGGAGCTGTTTTTT. Its protein is CAISESQGAGELFF.

V gene TRBV28 combines with J gene TRBJ2-3; weak D call: TRBD2 (6 bases). Trimming removed 5 bases from V and 6 bases from J, with 18 bases in between. CDR1 and CDR2 (germline): MDHEN, SYDVKM. The CDR3 runs to 15 residues. CDR3 nucleotide sequence: TGTGCCAGCAGTGGGATAGCGGAAACTCAGGATACGCAGTATTTT. It is translated as CASSGIAETQDTQYF.

This clone was counted once. The genes are TRBV5-4 and TRBJ2-4; possibly TRBD2 for D (6 bases). The V end was cut by 3 bases, the J end by 1 base, with 8 bases between. Germline lookup yields CDR1 SGHNT and CDR2 YYREEE (reference sequence). The CDR3 consists of 14 residues. CDR3 coding DNA: TGTGCCAGCAGCTCCGGGAGCGCCAAAAACATTCAGTACTTC. Translated, it gives CASSSGSAKNIQYF.

The chain combines TRBV29-1 with TRBJ2-1; 8 bases align to TRBD1. Trimming at V came to 7 bases and at J to 6 bases, leaving 11 bases not matched to a gene. The CDR3 has 14 residues. CDR1 and CDR2 from the germline V gene are SQVTM and ANQGSEA. The CDR3 DNA is TGCAGCGGTGACTCATATACAGGGGGCAATGAGCAGTTCTTC. Amino acid sequence: CSGDSYTGGNEQFF.

In this sample, this clone turned up a few times. The chain is built from TRBV2 and TRBJ1-1; TRBD1 matches 12 bases. With V trimmed by 4 bases and J by 11 bases, 5 bases remained unmatched. This CDR3 comprises 13 residues. Germline CDR1 and CDR2: SNHLY and FYNNEI. CDR3 DNA sequence: TGTGCCAGCAGTGTCGGGACAGGGGGCGCCGCTTTCTTT. It translates to CASSVGTGGAAFF.

The genes are TRBV5-1 and TRBJ2-1; D possibly corresponds to TRBD2 (6 bases). CDR1 and CDR2 from the germline V gene are SGHRS and YFSETQ. CDR3 length: 17 residues. Trimming cost V 0 bases and J 7 bases, with 20 bases left between them. This CDR3 reads CASSLALGGIKLNEQFF. For the CDR3, the DNA is TGCGCCAGCAGCTTGGCCCTCGGGGGAATAAAACTTAATGAGCAGTTCTTC. Full variable domain (outside the CDR3, taken from reference TRBV5-1 and TRBJ2-1): KAGVTQTPRYLIKTRGQQVTLSCSPISGHRSVSWYQQTPGQGLQFLFEYFSETQRNKGNFPGRFSGRQFSNSRSEMNVSTLELGDSALYLCASSLALGGIKLNEQFFGPGTRLTVL.

CDR3: CASSLVIGGFYEQYF. As DNA, the CDR3 is TGTGCCAGCAGCTTAGTTATAGGGGGCTTTTACGAGCAGTACTTC. The rearrangement uses TRBV7-2 and TRBJ2-7; 7 nucleotides align to TRBD1. The CDR3 is 15 amino acids. The J segment lost 4 bases and the V segment lost 1 base, leaving 7 bases of the junction unmatched. Germline assignment: CDR1 SGHTA and CDR2 FQGNSA. Complete variable domain (other parts from reference TRBV7-2 and TRBJ2-7): GAGVSQSPSNKVTEKGKDVELRCDPISGHTALYWYRQSLGQGLEFLIYFQGNSAPDKSGLPSDRFSAERTGGSVSTLTIQRTQQEDSAVYLCASSLVIGGFYEQYFGPGTRLTVT.

This chain connects TRBV6-5 to TRBJ1-2; D gene ambiguous. The CDR3 extends over 12 amino acids. V lost 6 bases and J 0 bases, leaving 5 bases between the germline ends. Germline V CDR1 and CDR2: MNHEY, SVGAGI. CDR3 nucleotide sequence: TGTGCCAGCAGAACAGCTAACTATGGCTACACCTTC. It translates to CASRTANYGYTF.

The chain joins TRBV2 to TRBJ2-1; D gene uncertain. The CDR3 is 14 amino acids. V was trimmed by 8 bases and J by 8 bases, leaving 19 bases between them. Germline V lookup: CDR1 SNHLY, CDR2 FYNNEI. This chain's CDR3 is CASLDHSPGDEQFF. Here the CDR3 DNA reads TGTGCCAGCCTCGACCACAGTCCGGGTGATGAGCAGTTCTTC.

To note about this clone: Its ends do not fully match the called genes, so a read error is possible. V usage is TRBV27 and J usage is TRBJ2-7; possible D gene TRBD2, 5 bases. Per the germline V gene, CDR1 is MNHEY and CDR2 is SMNVEV (reference sequence). This CDR3 has 17 residues. The CDR3 is CASSLSVLGGYSYEQYF. The DNA for the CDR3 is TGTGCCAGCAGTCTATCGGTACTAGGCGGGTACTCCTACGAGCAGTACTTC.

Points on this clone: This sample also contains other DNA sequences that code for the same CDR3. The rearrangement links TRBV20-1 to TRBJ2-3; D call uncertain. V lost 3 bases, J lost 4 bases, and 2 bases lay in between. CDR3 size: 10 residues. Germline-derived CDR1 and CDR2 are DFQATT and SNEGSKA (reference sequence). The CDR3 sequence: CSASSDTQYF. The DNA for the CDR3 is TGCAGTGCTAGTTCAGATACGCAGTATTTT.

The chain is built from TRBV7-2 and TRBJ2-1; D gene unclear. The CDR3 is made up of 13 amino acids. Trimming pared 6 bases from V and 6 bases from J, leaving 12 bases between. Germline CDR1 reads SGHTA; CDR2 reads FQGNSA. The CDR3 DNA sequence: TGTGCCAGCAGTTCCGGTTGGGGCAATGAGCAGTTCTTC. Protein: CASSSGWGNEQFF.

This clone was counted between two and nine times. The V and J genes are TRBV7-2 and TRBJ2-1; 11 bases match TRBD2. From germline, CDR1 is SGHTA and CDR2 FQGNSA. After removal of 6 bases from V and 4 bases from J, the junction contained 5 bases not matched to a gene. This CDR3 spans 15 amino acids. The CDR3 bases are TGTGCCAGCAGTCACACTAGCGGGGGTTACAATGAGCAGTTCTTC. This codes for CASSHTSGGYNEQFF.

This clone was counted a single time. V and J are TRBV7-8 and TRBJ2-1, with 8 nucleotides matching TRBD2. CDR1 is SGHVS, CDR2 FQNEAQ, per germline. The CDR3 is 14 residues long. Trimming took 4 bases from V and 8 from J; bases not matched to a gene: 7. CDR3 sequence reads: CASSYFSGSHEQFF. The CDR3 DNA reads as TGTGCCAGCAGCTACTTCAGCGGGAGTCATGAGCAGTTCTTC.

This clone showed up just a few times. This chain connects TRBV7-2 to TRBJ2-7; 8 nucleotides agree with TRBD2. Germline V gives CDR1 SGHTA, CDR2 FQGNSA. After removal of 2 bases from V and 9 bases from J, the junction contained 6 bases not matched to a gene. This CDR3 has 13 amino acids. The CDR3: CASSLSEAGAQYF. DNA of the CDR3: TGTGCCAGCAGCTTATCAGAAGCGGGAGCGCAGTACTTC.

V is TRBV2 and J is TRBJ2-5, with 7 bases fitting TRBD1. CDR1 and CDR2 from the germline V gene are SNHLY and FYNNEI. V gave up 6 bases and J gave up 3 bases; unmatched junction bases: 4. The CDR3 has 13 amino acids. CDR3 residues: CASSGTEKETQYF. The CDR3, as DNA: TGTGCCAGCAGCGGGACAGAGAAAGAGACCCAGTACTTC.

This rearrangement joins TRBV5-1 to TRBJ2-5; no definite D call. The CDR3 totals 14 residues. CDR1 and CDR2 (germline): SGHRS, YFSETQ. The V and J ends lost 3 bases and 5 bases respectively, with 14 bases between them. The CDR3 DNA reads as TGCGCCAGCAGCTCAGGTCGGGTGGGGGAGACCCAGTACTTC. This gives the protein CASSSGRVGETQYF.